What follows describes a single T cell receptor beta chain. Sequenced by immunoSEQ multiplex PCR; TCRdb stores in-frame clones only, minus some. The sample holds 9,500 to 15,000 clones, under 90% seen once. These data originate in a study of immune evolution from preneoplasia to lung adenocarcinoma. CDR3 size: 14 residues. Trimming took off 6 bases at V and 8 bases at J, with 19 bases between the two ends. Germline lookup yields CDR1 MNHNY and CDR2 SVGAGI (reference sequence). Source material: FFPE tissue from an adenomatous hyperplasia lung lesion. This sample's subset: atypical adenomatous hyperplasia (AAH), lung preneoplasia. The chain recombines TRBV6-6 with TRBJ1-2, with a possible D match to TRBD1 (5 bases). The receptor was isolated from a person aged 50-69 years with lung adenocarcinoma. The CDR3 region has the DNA TGTGCCAGCAGCAGCCGGGACCCCTTACGAGGCTACACCTTC. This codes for CASSSRDPLRGYTF.